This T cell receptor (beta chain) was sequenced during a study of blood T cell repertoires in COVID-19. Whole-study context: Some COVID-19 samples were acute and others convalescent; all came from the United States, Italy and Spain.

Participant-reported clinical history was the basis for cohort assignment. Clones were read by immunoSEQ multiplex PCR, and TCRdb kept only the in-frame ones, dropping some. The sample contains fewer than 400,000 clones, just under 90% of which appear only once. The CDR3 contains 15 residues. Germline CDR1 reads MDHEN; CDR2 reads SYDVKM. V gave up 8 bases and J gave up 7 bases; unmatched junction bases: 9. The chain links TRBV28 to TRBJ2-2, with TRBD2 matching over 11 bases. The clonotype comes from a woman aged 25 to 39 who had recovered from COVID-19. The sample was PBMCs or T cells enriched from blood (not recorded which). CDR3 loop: CASSTSGRRSGELFF. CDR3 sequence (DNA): TGTGCCAGCTCAACTAGCGGGAGACGGAGCGGGGAGCTGTTTTTT.